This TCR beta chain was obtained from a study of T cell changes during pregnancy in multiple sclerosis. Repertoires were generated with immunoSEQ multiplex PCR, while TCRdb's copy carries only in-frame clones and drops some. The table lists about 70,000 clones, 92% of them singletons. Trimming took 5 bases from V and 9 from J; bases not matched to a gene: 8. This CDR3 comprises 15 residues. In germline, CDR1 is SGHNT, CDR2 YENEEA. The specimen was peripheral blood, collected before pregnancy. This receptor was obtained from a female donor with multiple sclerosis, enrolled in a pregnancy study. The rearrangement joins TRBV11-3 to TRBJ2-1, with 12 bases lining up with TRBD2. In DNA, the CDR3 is TGTGCCAGCAGCCCCCGGGCTAGCGGGAGGGGTGAGCAGTTCTTC. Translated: CASSPRASGRGEQFF.